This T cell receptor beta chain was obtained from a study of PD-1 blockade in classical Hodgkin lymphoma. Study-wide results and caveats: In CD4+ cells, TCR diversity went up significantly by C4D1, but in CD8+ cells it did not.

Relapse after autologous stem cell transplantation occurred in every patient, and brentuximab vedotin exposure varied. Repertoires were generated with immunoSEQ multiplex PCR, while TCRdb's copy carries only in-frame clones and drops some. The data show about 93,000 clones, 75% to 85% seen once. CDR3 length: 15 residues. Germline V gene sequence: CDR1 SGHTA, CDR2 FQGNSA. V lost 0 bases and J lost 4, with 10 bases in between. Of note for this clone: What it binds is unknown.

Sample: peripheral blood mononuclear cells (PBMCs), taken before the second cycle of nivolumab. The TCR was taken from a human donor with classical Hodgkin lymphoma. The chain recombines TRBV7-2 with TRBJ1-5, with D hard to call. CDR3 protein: CASSLASVGNQPQHF. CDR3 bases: TGTGCCAGCAGCTTAGCCAGCGTTGGTAATCAGCCCCAGCATTTT.